This T cell receptor (beta chain) was sequenced in a study of T-cell reconstitution after alpha-beta-depleted transplantation in children. Regarding the study as a whole: Reported findings indicate that, about two months after transplant, alpha-beta T cells came from several hundred expanded clones, which were derived from non-depleted graft cells. T-cell counts and diversity were attributed mostly to newly produced T cells one year after transplant. For some patients, TCRbeta diversity was high at day 60 because of recipient T cells and thymic progenitors that survived.

The TCRbeta library was prepared with unique molecular identifiers. TCRdb itself ran the PCR reads through MiXCR, one entry per CDR3 protein. The repertoire has roughly 300,000 distinct CDR3 sequences, 11% of them found once; the top ten carry less than 25%. The CDR3 consists of 15 residues. Germline CDR1 and CDR2: LGHNA and YNFKEQ. This clonotype was counted many times. Its antigen remains unknown. At one end the junction does not follow the germline gene, possibly because of a read error. The receptor comes from a male patient between 2 and 15 years old who had a stem cell transplant for chronic granulomatous disease, so the T cells may come from the graft donor. The sample consisted of peripheral blood, taken 180 days after TCRalphabeta/CD19-depleted stem cell transplant. The chain joins TRBV4-2 to TRBJ2-5; D is unclear. The CDR3 sequence is CASSEDGSATQTQYF. CDR3 coding DNA: TGTGCCAGCAGCGAAGATGGCTCGGCCACACAGACCCAGTACTTC.